This T cell receptor beta chain comes out of a study of spatial heterogeneity in lung cancer. Study at large: Untreated early-stage non-small cell lung cancer patients, approximately 76 in total, were the donors. Beta-chain sequences were consistently detected more often than alpha-chain sequences.

This CDR3 contains 15 residues. Germline lookup yields CDR1 MNHEY and CDR2 SMNVEV (reference sequence). V lost 4 bases and J lost 3, with 13 bases in between. TCRdb reprocessed the 5' RACE reads via MiXCR and lists one record per CDR3 protein. The sample lists fewer than 20,000 distinct CDR3 sequences, over 8.5% occurring once. Time point noted: blood at routine non-recurrence follow-up after resection. This clonotype showed up just a few times. V is TRBV27 and J is TRBJ1-5; weak D call: TRBD1 (5 bases). Sequencing was performed on PBMCs, taken at follow-up. The sequence came from a male donor with early-stage non-small cell lung cancer. Here the CDR3 reads CASSSWDGHNQPQHF. Here the CDR3 DNA reads TGTGCCAGCAGTTCATGGGACGGACACAATCAGCCCCAGCATTTT.